These 18 T cell receptor beta chains were sequenced from one sample in a study of human T cells and chemical hapten exposure. Time point defined: patch test 3, about 24 weeks after DPC sensitization. Treatment here: therapeutic diphenylcyclopropenone sensitization with weekly scalp DPC. A single record per CDR3 protein comes from TCRdb applying MiXCR to the RACE reads. The data contain about 120,000 distinct CDR3 sequences, about 10% of them singletons. The sequencing used whole blood, collected in connection with sensitization to the hapten diphenylcyclopropenone (DPC). The receptors derive from a woman in her forties or fifties with alopecia areata. Some clones in this sample may be carry-over from other donors' samples.

In its sample, this clonotype was seen many times. The genes are TRBV7-2 and TRBJ2-7, with TRBD2 matching over 11 bases. CDR1 and CDR2 from the germline V gene are SGHTA and FQGNSA. The CDR3 has 15 residues. The V and J ends lost 1 base and 2 bases, in that order; junction bases with no gene match: 1. CDR3: CASSLVAGGPYEQYF. DNA of the CDR3: TGTGCCAGCAGCTTAGTAGCGGGAGGGCCCTACGAGCAGTACTTC.

The genes are TRBV29-1 and TRBJ1-2; 7 bases map to TRBD1. Germline values: CDR1 SQVTM, CDR2 ANQGSEA. The CDR3 is 12 residues long. V shed 4 bases and J 5 bases; nucleotides not matched to a gene: 4. The DNA of the CDR3 is TGCAGCGTTGCGGACAGGTCTTATGGCTACACCTTC. Protein sequence: CSVADRSYGYTF.

There are a few counts of this clonotype. The chain carries TRBV29-1 and TRBJ1-2, with a weak D call TRBD1 (5 bases). Germline V gene lookup returns CDR1 SQVTM and CDR2 ANQGSEA. This CDR3 has 11 residues. V shed 7 bases and J shed 6 bases, with 12 bases lying between them. The CDR3 region has the DNA TGCAGCGGTAACGGGGACCATGGCTACACCTTC. The encoded protein is CSGNGDHGYTF.

The table lists this clonotype with a few counts. This chain joins TRBV3-1 and TRBJ2-2, with TRBD1 matching 10 bases. The V segment lost 6 bases and the J segment 8 bases; nucleotides outside the gene matches: 3. The CDR3 has 13 residues. Germline assignment: CDR1 LGHDT and CDR2 YNNKEL (reference sequence). CDR3 DNA: TGTGCCAGCAGGACAGGGGGCGCGGGGGAGCTGTTTTTT. Translation: CASRTGGAGELFF.

CDR3 sequence reads: CSVEASGAGANVLTF. The CDR3 DNA reads as TGCAGCGTTGAGGCGTCAGGGGCTGGGGCCAACGTCCTGACTTTC. This chain uses TRBV29-1 with TRBJ2-6; perhaps TRBD1 as D (6 bases). This CDR3 is 15 amino acids long. In germline, CDR1 is SQVTM, CDR2 ANQGSEA. The V and J ends lost 3 bases and 2 bases respectively, with 11 bases between them.

The chain's CDR3 is CSARDLKQGNSYEQYF. The CDR3 nucleotides are TGCAGTGCTAGAGATCTTAAACAGGGTAACTCCTACGAGCAGTACTTC. The V and J genes are TRBV20-1 and TRBJ2-7, with a tentative D call TRBD1 (6 bases). The CDR3 sequence is 16 residues long. V was cut by 0 bases and J by 0 bases, with 15 bases left in between. Germline V gene lookup returns CDR1 DFQATT and CDR2 SNEGSKA (reference sequence).

The rearrangement links TRBV6-2 or TRBV6-3 to TRBJ2-3; D not certain. In germline, CDR1 is MNHEY, CDR2 SVGEGT. This CDR3 comprises 11 residues. Deletions cut 2 bases from V and 9 bases from J, with 6 bases between. CDR3 nucleotide sequence: TGTGCCAGCAGTTACCAGACGACGCAGTATTTT. Protein sequence: CASSYQTTQYF.

This clonotype has a handful of counts. The chain is built from TRBV10-3 and TRBJ2-2; tentatively, D is TRBD2 (6 bases). The CDR3 loop spans 14 amino acids. Germline loops: CDR1 ENHRY, CDR2 SYGVKD. V lost 4 bases and J 7 bases, leaving 13 bases between the germline ends. The CDR3 coding sequence is TGTGCCATCAGTGTCGGAGGGGTGGACGGGGAGCTGTTTTTT. Translating it yields CAISVGGVDGELFF.

This clonotype was seen a few times. V is TRBV12-3 or TRBV12-4 and J is TRBJ2-1; 8 bases map to TRBD1. Losses at the gene ends were 6 bases for V and 12 bases for J; bases not matched to a gene: 4. This CDR3 has 11 residues. This CDR3 is CASSSGTGQFF. CDR3 nucleotide sequence: TGTGCCAGCAGCTCCGGGACAGGGCAGTTCTTC.

This clonotype was seen only a few times. In nucleotides, the CDR3 is TGTGCCAGCAGCGCCGGACAGTTCACTGAAGCTTTCTTT. It yields the protein CASSAGQFTEAFF. V gene TRBV7-9 combines with J gene TRBJ1-1; tentative D call: TRBD1 (6 bases). V lost 5 bases and J lost 4, with 11 bases in between. CDR1 is SEHNR and CDR2 is FQNEAQ in the germline V gene (reference sequence). CDR3 size: 13 residues.

This clonotype has a handful of counts. CDR3 DNA sequence: TGTGCCAGCAGTCAAGGAGCCTACCAAGAGACCCAGTACTTC. Its translation is CASSQGAYQETQYF. The chain uses TRBV7-2 and TRBJ2-5; D is undetermined. From germline, CDR1 is SGHTA and CDR2 FQGNSA. The CDR3 consists of 14 residues. V lost 6 bases, J lost 0 bases, and 11 bases lay in between.

This clonotype has a handful of counts. The chain carries TRBV7-9 and TRBJ2-3; D is perhaps TRBD1 (6 bases). V was pared by 3 bases and J by 5 bases, with 18 bases between. Germline CDR1 is SEHNR and CDR2 is FQNEAQ (reference sequence). The CDR3 sequence is 16 residues long. The CDR3: CASSFLGLGQQDTQYF. For the CDR3, the DNA is TGTGCCAGCAGCTTCCTGGGTCTAGGACAGCAAGATACGCAGTATTTT.

J is TRBJ2-5 and V is TRBV4-1; D is uncertain. CDR3 length: 14 residues. The germline V gene encodes CDR1 MGHRA and CDR2 YSYEKL. The V end lost 0 bases, the J end lost 8 bases, and 13 bases lay between the germline ends. The CDR3 is CASSQDHPSRTQYF. The CDR3, as DNA: TGCGCCAGCAGCCAAGATCACCCGTCCAGAACCCAGTACTTC.

This chain links TRBV11-2 with TRBJ1-1, with a tentative D call TRBD1 (5 bases). This CDR3 contains 15 residues. Trimming took 1 base from V and 3 from J, leaving 12 bases between them. Germline CDR1 SGHAT, CDR2 FQNNGV. CDR3 nucleotides: TGTGCCAGCAGCTTAGTTTCAGGGACCTACACTGAAGCTTTCTTT. Translating it yields CASSLVSGTYTEAFF.

This chain links TRBV11-2 with TRBJ1-1; 8 nucleotides match TRBD1. With 5 bases clipped from V and 9 bases from J, the junction kept 5 bases outside the gene matches. The CDR3 is made up of 12 amino acids. The germline V gene encodes CDR1 SGHAT and CDR2 FQNNGV. The CDR3 DNA is TGTGCCAGCAGCATCAGACAGGGGAAAGCTTTCTTT. It encodes CASSIRQGKAFF.

The chain uses TRBV10-3 and TRBJ2-2; TRBD1 is a possible D gene (6 bases). V was trimmed by 10 bases and J by 1 base, leaving 16 bases between them. The CDR3 totals 15 residues. Germline CDR1 is ENHRY and CDR2 is SYGVKD. The CDR3 DNA is TGTGCCACCAAGCGAACGGGACAGAACACCGGGGAGCTGTTTTTT. Amino acids: CATKRTGQNTGELFF.

In this sample, this clonotype turned up a few times. The chain employs TRBV20-1 and TRBJ2-3; the match to TRBD2 covers 13 bases. The CDR3 totals 16 residues. The V and J ends lost 4 bases and 3 bases, in that order; junction bases with no gene match: 7. Germline V gives CDR1 DFQATT, CDR2 SNEGSKA (reference sequence). CDR3 region: CSATRTSGGPTDTQYF. The DNA for the CDR3 is TGCAGTGCTACCCGGACTAGCGGGGGCCCTACAGATACGCAGTATTTT.

This clonotype was observed a handful of times. This chain joins TRBV29-1 and TRBJ2-3; TRBD1 or TRBD2 may be the D gene (7 bases each). In germline, CDR1 is SQVTM, CDR2 ANQGSEA. The CDR3 consists of 13 residues. V was trimmed by 4 bases and J by 3 bases, leaving 11 bases between them. CDR3 amino acids: CSVVQGGTDTQYF. CDR3 nucleotide sequence: TGCAGCGTTGTCCAGGGGGGGACAGATACGCAGTATTTT.